This T cell receptor (beta chain) was captured in a study of response to subunit inactivated influenza vaccine. Study results and caveats: New T cells are recruited in small numbers by each seasonal influenza vaccination, according to the authors' suggestion.

In TCRdb, the RT-PCR reads were re-called with MiXCR into one record per CDR3 protein. Of approximately 520,000 distinct CDR3 sequences in the sample, around 25% were seen once. This clonotype was seen a few times. The antigen is unknown. V lost 3 bases to trimming and J lost 3 bases; unmatched junction nucleotides: 4. There are 15 residues in the CDR3. Germline V gene sequence: CDR1 SGHKS, CDR2 YYEKEE (reference sequence). This material consisted of CD4+ T cells sorted from PBMCs, taken 4 to 6 days after vaccination. The chain carries TRBV5-5 and TRBJ2-3; the match to TRBD2 covers 10 bases. The origin of this receptor is a man aged 50 to 60 who received an inactivated influenza vaccine. The CDR3 DNA sequence: TGTGCCAGCAGCTACCCTAGCGGGAGTACAGATACGCAGTATTTT. As protein: CASSYPSGSTDTQYF.